The 2 T cell receptor beta chains below were found in one sample sequenced in a study of cytomegalovirus exposure and HLA in healthy donors. Primers for the PCR totalled 60 Vbeta and 13 Jbeta. The protocol was immunoSEQ multiplex PCR, while the TCRdb copy is restricted to in-frame clones and leaves out a portion. The table lists 85,000 to 130,000 clones, roughly three quarters of them singletons. Sequenced: PBMCs. The receptors here all came from a woman aged 50 to 65 in good health and CMV-seropositive.

This rearrangement joins TRBV7-9 to TRBJ2-3; 9 bases are a match to TRBD1. V shed 0 bases and J 6 bases; nucleotides not matched to a gene: 7. The CDR3 has 16 amino acids. Looked up from germline, CDR1 is SEHNR and CDR2 is FQNEAQ (reference sequence). In DNA form, the CDR3 reads TGTGCCAGCAGCTTAGCGCGGGACAGGGCAGCGGATACGCAGTATTTT. Translating it yields CASSLARDRAADTQYF.

The gene calls are TRBV14 and TRBJ2-1; TRBD2 is a possible D gene (6 bases). V was cut by 1 base and J by 7 bases, with 14 bases left in between. This CDR3 region has 15 residues. CDR1 is SGHDN and CDR2 is FVKESK in the germline V gene. In DNA, the CDR3 is TGTGCCAGCAGCCAAGTCCGGGGACTGGTGAATGAGCAGTTCTTC. This sequence encodes CASSQVRGLVNEQFF.